This passage covers 9 T cell receptor beta chains from one sample sequenced in a study of response to subunit inactivated influenza vaccine. MiXCR, applied by TCRdb to the RT-PCR reads, yields one record per CDR3 protein. Seen here are about 180,000 distinct CDR3 sequences, approximately 9.2% observed once, and the top ten hold 11%. Material: non-naive T cells sorted from PBMCs, obtained on the day of vaccination. The receptors were gathered from a man between 50 and 59 years old who received an inactivated influenza vaccine.

This clonotype was counted at least ten times. The V gene is TRBV4-1, the J gene TRBJ2-7, with TRBD1 matching 7 bases. The CDR3 runs 17 residues. J gave up 2 bases and V 4 bases, and 14 bases lay outside the gene matches. Germline V gives CDR1 MGHRA, CDR2 YSYEKL. Written as DNA, the CDR3 is TGCGCCAGCAGCCCCCCATACAGGGGAGAGTACCCCTACGAGCAGTACTTC. It encodes CASSPPYRGEYPYEQYF.

V is TRBV2 and J is TRBJ1-5; the D is unclear. Trimming removed 1 base at V and 1 base at J, with 8 bases between. CDR3 length: 15 amino acids. Per the germline V gene, CDR1 is SNHLY and CDR2 is FYNNEI. The CDR3 sequence is CASSEVSWSNQPQHF. The CDR3 DNA reads TGTGCCAGCAGTGAAGTGTCATGGAGCAATCAGCCCCAGCATTTT.

This clonotype was seen ten or more times. J is TRBJ1-2 and V is TRBV12-3 or TRBV12-4, with D hard to call. This CDR3 comprises 14 residues. Trimming stripped 3 bases from V and 0 bases from J, with 8 bases between. The CDR3, as DNA: TGTGCCAGCAGTTTTCTGGGATCTAACTATGGCTACACCTTC. It specifies CASSFLGSNYGYTF.

The chain joins TRBV7-2 to TRBJ2-2, with D possibly matching TRBD1 (5 bases). The length of the CDR3 is 15 residues. Germline CDR1 reads SGHTA; CDR2 reads FQGNSA. The V end was cut by 0 bases, the J end by 4 bases, with 9 bases between. DNA for the CDR3: TGTGCCAGCAGCTTAGCCCAGGGTGGCACCGGGGAGCTGTTTTTT. It encodes CASSLAQGGTGELFF.

V and J are TRBV25-1 and TRBJ2-7; D might be TRBD2 (5 bases). V was cut by 2 bases and J by 0 bases, with 17 bases left in between. Germline-derived CDR1 and CDR2 are MGHDK and SYGVNS. CDR3 length equals 17 residues. CDR3 DNA sequence: TGTGCCAGCAGTGAAGGGCATTCTGGCGACTACTCCTACGAGCAGTACTTC. Translated, it gives CASSEGHSGDYSYEQYF.

The table lists this clonotype with a few counts. The rearrangement links TRBV20-1 to TRBJ2-1; D perhaps matches TRBD1 (6 bases). The germline V and J ends were trimmed by 6 bases and 2 bases, with 14 bases remaining between them. Germline CDR1 DFQATT, CDR2 SNEGSKA (reference sequence). This CDR3 region has 14 residues. CDR3 in amino acids: CSAFDRTPYNEQFF. CDR3 DNA: TGCAGTGCGTTTGACAGGACACCCTACAATGAGCAGTTCTTC.

This rearrangement joins TRBV6-1 to TRBJ2-7; D tentatively fits TRBD1 or TRBD2 (5 bases each). V was trimmed by 4 bases and J by 7 bases, leaving 20 bases between them. The germline V gene encodes CDR1 MNHNS and CDR2 SASEGT. The CDR3 has 15 amino acids. The CDR3 DNA is TGTGCCAGCAGTGGCCTGGGACGTCCCCCTGGGGAGCAGTACTTC. This codes for CASSGLGRPPGEQYF.

The rearrangement joins TRBV10-3 to TRBJ2-6, with D perhaps given as TRBD1 or TRBD2 (5 bases each). Germline values: CDR1 ENHRY, CDR2 SYGVKD. Trimming cost V 3 bases and J 2 bases, with 8 bases left between them. The CDR3 runs to 15 residues. Written as DNA, the CDR3 is TGTGCCATCAGTGACGAGGGGACTGGGGCCAACGTCCTGACTTTC. Translation: CAISDEGTGANVLTF.

This clonotype was detected only a few times. The chain is built from TRBV7-2 and TRBJ2-7; D may correspond to TRBD1 or TRBD2 (5 bases each). The CDR3 totals 14 residues. Germline V gene sequence: CDR1 SGHTA, CDR2 FQGNSA. V lost 5 bases to trimming and J lost 4 bases, with 15 bases between them. The CDR3 DNA sequence: TGTGCCAGCAGCAAGGGGCCAGGGAGATACGAGCAGTACTTC. This gives the protein CASSKGPGRYEQYF.